What follows are 3 T cell receptor beta chains derived from one specimen sequenced in a study of blood T cell repertoires in COVID-19. The method was immunoSEQ multiplex PCR; TCRdb's version includes in-frame clones alone and lacks a portion of them. The sample records 90,000 to 140,000 clones, about three quarters being singletons. The sequencing sample was made of peripheral blood. The receptors shown here come from a woman in her sixties or seventies with acute or convalescent COVID-19.

J is TRBJ2-1 and V is TRBV18; D is undetermined. Trimming stripped 0 bases from V and 7 bases from J, with 7 bases between. The length of the CDR3 is 13 residues. The V gene's germline CDR1 is KGHSH and CDR2 LQKENI. The CDR3 coding sequence is TGTGCCAGCTCACCACCGAACACGAATGAGCAGTTCTTC. Amino acid sequence: CASSPPNTNEQFF.

The chain combines TRBV10-2 with TRBJ2-7, with D maybe TRBD1 (5 bases). There are 14 residues in the CDR3. Germline loops: CDR1 WSHSY, CDR2 SAAADI. Trimming removed 6 bases from V and 2 bases from J, with 14 bases in between. CDR3 residues: CASRKGQGPYEQYF. The CDR3 DNA sequence: TGCGCCAGCAGGAAGGGGCAGGGCCCCTACGAGCAGTACTTC.

The chain couples TRBV2 to TRBJ1-1, with TRBD1 as a possible D gene (5 bases). Germline V lookup: CDR1 SNHLY, CDR2 FYNNEI. The V and J ends lost 2 bases and 7 bases respectively, with 8 bases between them. The CDR3 sequence is 12 residues long. The CDR3 region is CASSEQGNEAFF. The CDR3 DNA reads as TGTGCCAGCAGTGAACAGGGAAATGAAGCTTTCTTT.